This TCR beta chain appears in the sequencing data of a study of shared clonotypes between healthy human individuals. Study observations and caveats: Blood was the only sampled material, and tissue repertoires likely differ.

Trimming took 3 bases from V and 1 from J; bases not matched to a gene: 0. Looked up from germline, CDR1 is KGHSH and CDR2 is LQKENI. CDR3 length equals 15 residues. Notes on this clone: As yet, its antigen is unknown. This CDR3 is also generated by other DNA sequences in the sample.

Assay execution took place at the deep level. Sequencing used immunoSEQ multiplex PCR; TCRdb keeps in-frame clones, though not all of them. The profile shows around 2.5 million clones, roughly 93% of them singletons. The sequencing sample was made of naive CD4+ T cells from PBMCs. Sample subset: CD45RA+ positively selected. This sequence was found in a man between 18 and 29 years old in good health. Some clones in this sample may be carry-over from other donors' samples. The V and J genes are TRBV18 and TRBJ2-5; TRBD2 agrees at 12 bases. The CDR3 nucleotides read TGTGCCAGCTCACCGGGACTAGCGGGCCAAGAGACCCAGTACTTC. Translated: CASSPGLAGQETQYF. Based on the CDR3 plus reference TRBV18 and TRBJ2-5, the full variable domain is NAGVMQNPRHLVRRRGQEARLRCSPMKGHSHVYWYRQLPEEGLKFMVYLQKENIIDESGMPKERFSAEFPKEGPSILRIQQVVRGDSAAYFCASSPGLAGQETQYFGPGTRLLVL.